One sample yielded the 29 T cell receptor beta chains listed below, sequenced in a study of blood T cell repertoires in COVID-19. Method: immunoSEQ multiplex PCR; TCRdb's copy keeps in-frame clones and lacks some. The sample holds about 280,000 clones; almost 90% are singletons and the top ten take 11%. Sequencing was done on a sample of peripheral blood. All receptors come from a woman aged 30 to 39 with COVID-19, enrolled during active disease.

The V and J genes are TRBV4-1 and TRBJ2-7, with 7 bases matching TRBD2. V dropped 8 bases and J dropped 1; count of bases not matched to a gene: 2. Germline V gene sequence: CDR1 MGHRA, CDR2 YSYEKL. The CDR3 has 12 amino acids. The CDR3 DNA follows: TGCGCCAGCGAGGGACTATCCTACGAGCAGTACTTC. Translated: CASEGLSYEQYF.

DNA of the CDR3: TGTGCCAGCAGTTCCCAGGGACACTACGAGCAGTACTTC. It encodes CASSSQGHYEQYF. This rearrangement joins TRBV27 to TRBJ2-7, with D possibly matching TRBD1 (6 bases). The CDR3 contains 13 residues. V was shortened by 4 bases and J by 3 bases, with 10 bases between the two germline ends. Germline CDR1 reads MNHEY; CDR2 reads SMNVEV (reference sequence).

This sequence joins TRBV28 and TRBJ2-7; D unclear. CDR1 is MDHEN, CDR2 SYDVKM, per germline. The ends were cut back, 1 base at V and 4 bases at J, with 11 bases in the middle. CDR3 length: 14 amino acids. The CDR3 DNA sequence: TGTGCCAGCAGTTTATCCAGGAAGACATACGAGCAGTACTTC. Translated, it gives CASSLSRKTYEQYF. Combining the CDR3 with reference TRBV28 and TRBJ2-7 gives the whole variable domain DVKVTQSSRYLVKRTGEKVFLECVQDMDHENMFWYRQDPGLGLRLIYFSYDVKMKEKGDIPEGYSVSREKKERFSLILESASTNQTSMYLCASSLSRKTYEQYFGPGTRLTVT.

This clone was detected once. This chain connects TRBV9 to TRBJ2-3; TRBD1 is a possible D gene (6 bases). CDR1 and CDR2 from the germline V gene are SGDLS and YYNGEE. The V and J ends lost 0 bases and 2 bases respectively, with 13 bases between them. The CDR3 contains 16 residues. The CDR3 DNA reads as TGTGCCAGCAGCGTAGTCCCAGGGGTCCACACAGATACGCAGTATTTT. This encodes CASSVVPGVHTDTQYF. Together with reference TRBV9 and TRBJ2-3, the CDR3 gives the full variable domain: DSGVTQTPKHLITATGQRVTLRCSPRSGDLSVYWYQQSLDQGLQFLIQYYNGEERAKGNILERFSAQQFPDLHSELNLSSLELGDSALYFCASSVVPGVHTDTQYFGPGTRLTVL.

V is TRBV9 and J is TRBJ2-3; 9 nucleotides match TRBD2. Germline V gene sequence: CDR1 SGDLS, CDR2 YYNGEE. This CDR3 spans 16 amino acids. V lost 0 bases and J lost 5; bases outside the gene matches: 7. The CDR3 DNA reads as TGTGCCAGCAGCGTAGCTCCTAGCGGGATGGGAGATACGCAGTATTTT. Its translation is CASSVAPSGMGDTQYF.

CDR3 DNA: TGTGCCAGCAGCGGGCCGGGACTAGCGGGACCAAATGAGCAGTTCTTC. Translation: CASSGPGLAGPNEQFF. The V gene is TRBV9, the J gene TRBJ2-1; TRBD2 agrees at 13 bases. V was pared by 3 bases and J by 7 bases, with 7 bases of the junction left unmatched. The CDR3 totals 16 residues. Germline V lookup: CDR1 SGDLS, CDR2 YYNGEE.

Written as DNA, the CDR3 is TGTGCCTCGGGGTTTGCGGGAGAGGATACGCAGTATTTT. Protein: CASGFAGEDTQYF. This chain uses TRBV6-5 with TRBJ2-3, with 7 bases matching TRBD2. V lost 11 bases and J lost 6; bases outside the gene matches: 11. This CDR3 is 13 amino acids long. CDR1 and CDR2 (germline): MNHEY, SVGAGI.

In DNA, the CDR3 is TGTGCCAGCAGCGTCGGGACAGAAGACGAGCAGTACTTC. Translation: CASSVGTEDEQYF. J is TRBJ2-7 and V is TRBV9; 7 nucleotides line up with TRBD1. The CDR3 loop spans 13 amino acids. The germline CDR1 and CDR2 sequences are SGDLS and YYNGEE. V was pared by 2 bases and J by 5 bases, with 4 bases of the junction left unmatched.

This sequence joins TRBV7-3 and TRBJ2-1, with 7 bases that match TRBD1. CDR1 is SGHTA, CDR2 FQGTGA, per germline. There are 16 residues in the CDR3. After removal of 5 bases from V and 4 bases from J, the junction contained 11 bases not matched to a gene. The CDR3 protein is CASSALPGQTYNEQFF. CDR3 DNA: TGTGCCAGCAGCGCACTTCCGGGACAGACGTACAATGAGCAGTTCTTC.

The chain links TRBV28 to TRBJ1-5, with D possibly being TRBD1 (5 bases). This CDR3 spans 14 amino acids. V lost 11 bases and J 5 bases, leaving 19 bases between the germline ends. The germline V gene has CDR1 MDHEN and CDR2 SYDVKM. CDR3 protein: CAVGGGFGDQPQHF. CDR3 DNA sequence: TGTGCCGTTGGTGGGGGGTTTGGCGATCAGCCCCAGCATTTT.

The chain has TRBV19 and TRBJ2-1; 9 bases match TRBD2. V lost 4 bases to trimming and J lost 8 bases; unmatched junction nucleotides: 12. The CDR3 is 16 amino acids. Per the germline V gene, CDR1 is LNHDA and CDR2 is SQIVND (reference sequence). CDR3 in DNA: TGTGCCAGTAGTACCCCGTATGGTAGCGGGAGCCATGAGCAGTTCTTC. This encodes CASSTPYGSGSHEQFF.

The V call is TRBV30, the J call TRBJ2-3; TRBD1 matches 7 bases. V lost 5 bases, J lost 5 bases, and 4 bases stayed unmatched. From germline, CDR1 is GTSNPN and CDR2 SVGIG (reference sequence). This CDR3 comprises 12 residues. The CDR3 DNA reads TGTGCCTGGGGGGACAGTGGAGATACGCAGTATTTT. Its translation: CAWGDSGDTQYF.

The V call is TRBV5-1, the J call TRBJ2-1; weak D call: TRBD1 (5 bases). Germline V gives CDR1 SGHRS, CDR2 YFSETQ. Deletions cut 0 bases from V and 8 bases from J, with 9 bases between. CDR3 size: 13 residues. The CDR3 nucleotides are TGCGCCAGCAGCTTGGGACAGTACGATGAGCAGTTCTTC. Protein sequence: CASSLGQYDEQFF.

The V gene is TRBV7-9, the J gene TRBJ2-3; 9 bases line up with TRBD1. V dropped 4 bases and J dropped 4; count of bases not matched to a gene: 3. This CDR3 spans 14 amino acids. CDR1 is SEHNR, CDR2 FQNEAQ, per germline (reference sequence). For the CDR3, the DNA is TGTGCCAGCAGCTCCGGGACAGGGTCAGATACGCAGTATTTT. It codes for CASSSGTGSDTQYF. Looking up the rest from reference TRBV7-9 and TRBJ2-3 gives the full variable domain: DTGVSQNPRHKITKRGQNVTFRCDPISEHNRLYWYRQTLGQGPEFLTYFQNEAQLEKSRLLSDRFSAERPKGSFSTLEIQRTEQGDSAMYLCASSSGTGSDTQYFGPGTRLTVL.

V usage is TRBV2 and J usage is TRBJ1-2; D is possibly TRBD1 (6 bases). This CDR3 has 13 amino acids. Trimming pared 2 bases from V and 3 bases from J, leaving 7 bases between. Germline lookup yields CDR1 SNHLY and CDR2 FYNNEI. The CDR3: CASSEQGYYGYTF. The CDR3 bases are TGTGCCAGCAGTGAACAGGGGTACTATGGCTACACCTTC.

The rearrangement joins TRBV27 to TRBJ2-2; 8 nucleotides line up with TRBD2. The junction had 2 bases not matched to a gene; V was cut back by 5 bases and J by 0 bases. Looked up from germline, CDR1 is MNHEY and CDR2 is SMNVEV (reference sequence). The CDR3 extends over 15 amino acids. The CDR3 protein is CASSILAANTGELFF. CDR3 DNA sequence: TGTGCCAGCAGTATACTAGCGGCGAACACCGGGGAGCTGTTTTTT.

This chain connects TRBV27 to TRBJ2-3, with D perhaps TRBD2 (6 bases). This CDR3 has 15 amino acids. Trimming removed 5 bases from V and 1 base from J, with 13 bases in between. Germline V gives CDR1 MNHEY, CDR2 SMNVEV (reference sequence). The CDR3 protein is CASSLSGLRTDTQYF. The CDR3 DNA is TGTGCCAGCAGTCTTAGCGGCCTACGCACAGATACGCAGTATTTT.

J is TRBJ2-2 and V is TRBV7-6; 7 positions agree with TRBD2. The CDR3 is 15 amino acids. V was clipped by 7 bases and J by 5 bases; unmatched bases: 10. From germline, CDR1 is SGHVS and CDR2 FNYEAQ. Written as DNA, the CDR3 is TGTGCCAGCACCTCCCGGGGGGAAACGACCGGGGAGCTGTTTTTT. Translated, it gives CASTSRGETTGELFF.

The V and J genes are TRBV28 and TRBJ2-7, with a tentative D call TRBD2 (6 bases). This CDR3 comprises 15 residues. Trimming took 5 bases from V and 0 from J, leaving 14 bases between them. Germline CDR1 is MDHEN and CDR2 is SYDVKM. This CDR3 reads CASSLGGKFSYEQYF. CDR3 sequence (DNA): TGTGCCAGCAGTCTCGGGGGAAAATTCTCCTACGAGCAGTACTTC.

The V and J genes are TRBV6-6 and TRBJ2-1; D is possibly TRBD2 (5 bases). V lost 5 bases and J lost 7, with 12 bases in between. The CDR3 is 13 amino acids. Germline loops: CDR1 MNHNY, CDR2 SVGAGI (reference sequence). CDR3 in amino acids: CASSLEGGNEQFF. CDR3 sequence (DNA): TGTGCCAGCAGTCTTGAAGGCGGGAATGAGCAGTTCTTC.

The chain recombines TRBV7-2 with TRBJ2-1; D unclear. The length of the CDR3 is 13 residues. The germline V gene encodes CDR1 SGHTA and CDR2 FQGNSA. Trimming took 2 bases from V and 6 from J, leaving 8 bases between them. CDR3 nucleotide sequence: TGTGCCAGCAGCTTATATGACACCAATGAGCAGTTCTTC. The encoded protein is CASSLYDTNEQFF.

The J gene is TRBJ2-6, the V gene TRBV6-5; 7 bases fit TRBD1. Trimming cost V 7 bases and J 2 bases; bases outside gene matches: 2. CDR3 length: 14 amino acids. Germline V gives CDR1 MNHEY, CDR2 SVGAGI. CDR3 sequence: CASNDRAGANVLTF. In DNA form, the CDR3 reads TGTGCCAGCAACGACAGGGCTGGGGCCAACGTCCTGACTTTC.

The V call is TRBV4-3, the J call TRBJ2-3; D call uncertain. This CDR3 has 15 residues. Trimming took 0 bases from V and 2 from J, leaving 9 bases between them. Germline CDR1 is LGHNA and CDR2 is YSLEER. CDR3 bases: TGCGCCAGCAGCCAAGATGGTGACATCACAGATACGCAGTATTTT. Protein sequence: CASSQDGDITDTQYF.

This sequence joins TRBV6-5 and TRBJ2-2, with D possibly being TRBD1 (5 bases). Per the germline V gene, CDR1 is MNHEY and CDR2 is SVGAGI. The CDR3 consists of 14 residues. Trimming removed 5 bases at V and 1 base at J, with 8 bases between. CDR3 coding DNA: TGTGCCAGCAGTCTTGGACAGAACACCGGGGAGCTGTTTTTT. Translation: CASSLGQNTGELFF.

V usage is TRBV27 and J usage is TRBJ1-2, with D unclear. The V and J ends lost 5 bases and 7 bases respectively, with 17 bases between them. The germline V gene encodes CDR1 MNHEY and CDR2 SMNVEV (reference sequence). The CDR3 sequence is 14 residues long. DNA of the CDR3: TGTGCCAGCAGTCCTGCTGGAACCGGCGGTGGCTACACCTTC. It codes for CASSPAGTGGGYTF.

The gene calls are TRBV27 and TRBJ1-2; no reliable D call. Trimming removed 5 bases at V and 0 bases at J, with 7 bases between. Germline CDR1 is MNHEY and CDR2 is SMNVEV (reference sequence). The CDR3 has 13 amino acids. The CDR3 reads CASSESANYGYTF. The CDR3 DNA reads as TGTGCCAGCAGTGAGTCGGCTAACTATGGCTACACCTTC.

The rearrangement links TRBV28 to TRBJ1-2; D is perhaps TRBD1 (5 bases). The CDR3 covers 13 residues. With 6 bases removed from V and 4 bases from J, the gap between germline ends came to 12 bases. The germline V gene has CDR1 MDHEN and CDR2 SYDVKM. CDR3 amino acids: CASRRDVGYGYTF. The CDR3 DNA reads TGTGCCAGCAGGCGGGACGTAGGCTATGGCTACACCTTC.

This chain joins TRBV5-1 and TRBJ2-1; D is undetermined. V dropped 2 bases and J dropped 9 bases, with 12 bases sitting between them. The CDR3 totals 13 residues. Germline V lookup: CDR1 SGHRS, CDR2 YFSETQ. The CDR3 here is CASSFQSGGEQFF. CDR3 nucleotides: TGCGCCAGCAGCTTTCAGTCCGGCGGTGAGCAGTTCTTC.

The chain links TRBV4-2 to TRBJ1-4; 10 nucleotides align to TRBD1. CDR1 and CDR2 from the germline V gene are LGHNA and YNFKEQ. After removal of 3 bases from V and 6 bases from J, the junction contained 4 bases not matched to a gene. The CDR3 contains 15 residues. CDR3 in amino acids: CASSQPGTGDEKLFF. Here the CDR3 DNA reads TGTGCCAGCAGCCAGCCCGGGACAGGGGATGAAAAACTGTTTTTT.